Included here is one T cell receptor (beta chain) sequence, with context. Its matching antigen is unknown. Sequenced by immunoSEQ multiplex PCR; TCRdb stores in-frame clones only, minus some. This repertoire shows more than 95,000 clones, 85% to 90% found once; its top ten account for roughly 45%. This entry belongs to a study of T cell responses to AZD1222 COVID-19 vaccine. Whole-study findings and limits: No repertoire was sampled before or during the peak T cell response, only after it.

V was clipped by 0 bases and J by 2 bases, with 12 bases between them. CDR1 SGHRS and CDR2 YFSETQ come from the germline V gene. The CDR3 contains 15 residues. The TCR sequence derives from an adult who received the AZD1222 COVID-19 vaccine. The chain combines TRBV5-1 with TRBJ2-7; a possible D gene is TRBD1 (5 bases). This material consisted of peripheral blood, taken 28 days after the second AZD1222 dose. In DNA form, the CDR3 reads TGCGCCAGCAGCTTGGCGACAGTACCCACCTACGAGCAGTACTTC. This translates into CASSLATVPTYEQYF.